The T cell receptor (beta chain) under discussion was sequenced for a study of beta chain features in type 1 diabetes (dated by TCRdb to the late 2010s). In terms of the full investigation: Mean age, gender distribution, total cell number and subset yield were not different between patients and healthy donors. A total of around 110,000,000 sorted cells were examined across all samples, and RNA yield correlated strongly with the number of cells per subset. Naive and central memory subsets were obtained from all 30 or so donors, but regulatory and stem cell-like memory subsets were isolated from only 8 patients and 8 healthy donors. In the study, TCRB repertoires of sorted circulating CD4+ T cell subsets from recently diagnosed type 1 diabetes patients were compared with those of matched healthy donors. On the study overall, not on this receptor specifically: Because cDNA was sequenced instead of genomic DNA, highly expressing activated cells could be over-represented, though the groups showed no difference in activation or CD3 levels. A moderate but significant shortening of TCRB CDR3 length was observed in type 1 diabetes patients in all four CD4+ subsets. Naive, central memory and regulatory TCRB repertoires appeared more similar among patients than among healthy donors. Fewer insertions and more nucleotide deletions at VDJ recombination sites were observed in patients with type 1 diabetes, implying thymic rearrangement abnormalities. PCR may preferentially amplify shorter templates, but because patient and control samples were amplified and corrected together, any resulting skew would affect both groups equally. Only small numbers of individuals were included in the HLA sub-analyses, which left unresolved whether HLA type had any influence on TCRB rearrangement.

All of the isolated RNA was reverse transcribed with the High Capacity cDNA Reverse Transcription Kit, so expressed TCRB transcripts were sequenced. Deep immunoSEQ sequencing was performed on naive, central memory and regulatory T cell samples, with an average of roughly 4 million total reads per sample. Sorted cells were lysed in RLT buffer, and RNA was extracted using DNase-treated RNeasy Micro or Mini kits according to cell number. To prevent cross-contamination, each cell subset was processed individually, whereas patient and healthy donor samples were processed jointly. Using the immunoSEQ multiplex PCR, TCRB sequences were amplified from cDNA into 87-bp fragments spanning the CDR3 region. Amplicons were sequenced on the Illumina HiSeq platform. The source study handled its data this way. PCR bias was corrected computationally using synthetic template baselines, and reads within Hamming distance 2 were collapsed, with unmergeable singletons discarded. Reads were aligned to IMGT to assign V, D and J genes, CDR3 length, and insertions or deletions at six rearrangement sites. Within each subset, clonotype counts were normalized to sorted cell number, after which true diversity and Gini coefficients were computed with the tcR R package. The overlap coefficient, calculated on TCRB nucleotide sequences, was used to measure repertoire sharing. Out-of-frame TCRB sequences from naive cells were analyzed to stand in for the pre-selection repertoire. Drawn from immuneACCESS, this table holds only the in-frame rearrangements with V and J called that TCRdb kept. Clones are partly lost; checked studies trace under half to an unresolved V gene and leave the rest unexplained. V, J and clone size are taken as reported in that table, and D and trimming were inferred from the DNA itself. Counted in this sample were 640,000 or so clones; 10% to 15% of them appeared once. The ten largest clonotypes hold 0.022% of the sample.

Each donor gave one peripheral blood draw, averaging around 0.11 L, which was collected into heparinised tubes. A BD FACSAria II and a panel including CD45RO, CCR7, CD25, CD127, CD95 and CD27 were used to sort naive, central memory, regulatory and stem cell-like memory CD4+ T cells. Every sorted population had a purity above 95%. PBMCs were separated immediately by Lymphoprep density gradient centrifugation and were stained directly, without being cultured. So that batch effects would be minimized, each experiment stained and sorted samples in pairs, pairing one healthy donor with one patient. Points on this clone: Its antigen remains unidentified. Qualities for individual bases were not recorded, and no much larger clone is one base off.

This receptor was identified in a man younger than 35 with type 1 diabetes. Sequencing was performed on naive CD4+ T cells from blood. Per the publication, the cell subset or site label means: true naive CD4+ T cells.

CDR3 region: CATSRGTSYEQFF. DNA sequence: TGTGCCACCAGCAGGGGGACTAGCTATGAGCAGTTCTTC. This chain joins TRBV15 to TRBJ2-1; 9 bases in the middle match TRBD2. CDR1 and CDR2 are drawn from the germline V gene (reference sequence): LNHNV, YYDKDF. Reading from cysteine to phenylalanine, the CDR3 counts 13 amino acids. The sequence is cut down to CDR3 DNA, 39 bases in frame from base 1. V is cut back by 3 bases and J by 8 bases, with 2 bases in the junction unmatched.